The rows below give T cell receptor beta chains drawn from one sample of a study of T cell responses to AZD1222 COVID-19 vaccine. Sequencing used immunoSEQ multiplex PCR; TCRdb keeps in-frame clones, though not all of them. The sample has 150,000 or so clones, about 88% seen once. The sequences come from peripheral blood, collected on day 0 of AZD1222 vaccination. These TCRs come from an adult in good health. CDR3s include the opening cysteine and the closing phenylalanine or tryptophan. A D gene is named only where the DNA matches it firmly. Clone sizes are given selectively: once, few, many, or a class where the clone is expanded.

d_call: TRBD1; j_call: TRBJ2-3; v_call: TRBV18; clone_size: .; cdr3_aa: CASSAGTGRTDTQYF; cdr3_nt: TGTGCCAGCTCAGCCGGGACAGGGCGCACAGATACGCAGTATTTT
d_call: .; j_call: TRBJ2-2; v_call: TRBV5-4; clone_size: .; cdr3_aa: CASSPIGSTGELFF; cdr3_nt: TGTGCCAGCAGCCCCATCGGTAGCACCGGGGAGCTGTTTTTT
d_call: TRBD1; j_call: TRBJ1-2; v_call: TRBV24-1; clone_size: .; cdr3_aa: CATSDPGQGDYGYTF; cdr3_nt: TGTGCCACCAGTGACCCGGGACAGGGCGACTATGGCTACACCTTC
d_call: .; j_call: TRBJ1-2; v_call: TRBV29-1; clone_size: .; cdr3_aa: CSVERGGRDYTF; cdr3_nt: TGCAGCGTTGAAAGGGGAGGGAGGGACTACACCTTC
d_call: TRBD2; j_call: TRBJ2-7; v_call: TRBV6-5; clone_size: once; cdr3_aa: CASTGTSGGFYEQYF; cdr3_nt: TGTGCCAGCACTGGCACTAGCGGGGGGTTCTACGAGCAGTACTTC
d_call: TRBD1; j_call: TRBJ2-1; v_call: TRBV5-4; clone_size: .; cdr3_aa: CASIKLTGRDRGRNEQFF; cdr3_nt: TGTGCCAGCATCAAACTCACTGGACGGGACAGGGGACGCAATGAGCAGTTCTTC
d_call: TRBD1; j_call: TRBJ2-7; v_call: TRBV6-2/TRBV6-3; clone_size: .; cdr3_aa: CASSYFPGQGKTSYEQYF; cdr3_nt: TGTGCCAGCAGTTACTTTCCGGGACAGGGTAAGACTTCCTACGAGCAGTACTTC
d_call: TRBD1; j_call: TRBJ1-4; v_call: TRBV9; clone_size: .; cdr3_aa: CASSVGADRGSEKLFF; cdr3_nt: TGTGCCAGCAGCGTTGGAGCCGACAGGGGGTCGGAAAAACTGTTTTTT
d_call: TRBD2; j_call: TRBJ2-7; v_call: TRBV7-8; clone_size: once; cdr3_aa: CASSYLTSGGYSSYEQYF; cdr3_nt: TGTGCCAGCAGCTACCTGACTAGCGGGGGGTATAGCTCCTACGAGCAGTACTTC
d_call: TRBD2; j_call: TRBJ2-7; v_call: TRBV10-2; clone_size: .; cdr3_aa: CASSLGGGTYEQYF; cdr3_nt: TGCGCCAGCAGTTTGGGCGGGGGAACCTACGAGCAGTACTTC
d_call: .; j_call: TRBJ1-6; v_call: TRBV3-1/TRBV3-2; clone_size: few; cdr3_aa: CASSRPGRKNYNSPLHF; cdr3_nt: TGTGCCAGCAGCCGTCCGGGTCGCAAAAACTATAATTCACCCCTCCACTTT
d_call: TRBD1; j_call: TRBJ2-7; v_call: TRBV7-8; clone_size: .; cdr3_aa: CASSWDRNPIYEQYF; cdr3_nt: TGTGCCAGCAGCTGGGACAGGAATCCAATCTACGAGCAGTACTTC
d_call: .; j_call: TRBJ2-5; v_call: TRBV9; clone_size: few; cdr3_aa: CASSVLARGEETQYF; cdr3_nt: TGTGCCAGCAGCGTCCTAGCGCGGGGAGAAGAGACCCAGTACTTC
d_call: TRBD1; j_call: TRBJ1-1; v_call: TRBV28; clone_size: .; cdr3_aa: CASSLGTGVDTEAFF; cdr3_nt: TGTGCCAGCAGTTTGGGGACAGGGGTGGACACTGAAGCTTTCTTT
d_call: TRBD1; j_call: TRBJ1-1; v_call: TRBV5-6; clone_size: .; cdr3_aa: CASSLTGYLNTEAFF; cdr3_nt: TGTGCCAGCAGCCTGACAGGGTATTTGAACACTGAAGCTTTCTTT
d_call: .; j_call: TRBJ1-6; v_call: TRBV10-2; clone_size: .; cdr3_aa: CASSESFDSHNSPLHF; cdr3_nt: TGCGCCAGCAGTGAAAGTTTCGACAGCCATAATTCACCCCTCCACTTT
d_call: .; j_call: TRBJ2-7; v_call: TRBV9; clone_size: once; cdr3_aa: CASSVGGLPYEQYF; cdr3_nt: TGTGCCAGCAGCGTGGGTGGACTACCCTACGAGCAGTACTTC
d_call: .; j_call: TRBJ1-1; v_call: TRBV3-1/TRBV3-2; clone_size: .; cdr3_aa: CASSRPGSRTEAFF; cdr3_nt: TGTGCCAGCAGCCGTCCAGGGTCCCGCACTGAAGCTTTCTTT
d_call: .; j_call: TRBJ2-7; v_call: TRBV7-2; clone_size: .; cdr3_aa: CASSLVDGGAYYEQYF; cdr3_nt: TGTGCCAGCAGCTTAGTAGATGGGGGGGCCTACTACGAGCAGTACTTC
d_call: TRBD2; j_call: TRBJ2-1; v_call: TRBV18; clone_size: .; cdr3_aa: CASSPLAGGLNEQFF; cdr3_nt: TGTGCCAGCTCACCACTAGCGGGGGGGCTAAATGAGCAGTTCTTC
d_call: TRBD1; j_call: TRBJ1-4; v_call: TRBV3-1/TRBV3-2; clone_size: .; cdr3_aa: CASSQTGGREKLFF; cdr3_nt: TGTGCCAGCAGCCAGACAGGGGGCAGAGAAAAACTGTTTTTT
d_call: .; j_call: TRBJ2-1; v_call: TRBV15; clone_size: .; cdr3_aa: CATSRSTGNNEQFF; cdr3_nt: TGTGCCACCAGCAGATCGACAGGCAATAATGAGCAGTTCTTC
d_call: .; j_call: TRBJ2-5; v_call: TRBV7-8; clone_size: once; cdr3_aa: CASSRGGGATQETQYF; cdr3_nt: TGTGCCAGCAGCAGGGGGGGAGGGGCCACCCAAGAGACCCAGTACTTC
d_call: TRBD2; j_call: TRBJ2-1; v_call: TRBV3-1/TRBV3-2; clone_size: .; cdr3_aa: CASSATPGLAGGRAHNEQFF; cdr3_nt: TGTGCCAGCAGCGCGACCCCGGGACTAGCGGGGGGTAGGGCCCACAATGAGCAGTTCTTC
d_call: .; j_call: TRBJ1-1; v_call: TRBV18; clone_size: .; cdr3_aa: CASSPDSMNTEAFF; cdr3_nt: TGTGCCAGCTCACCAGACAGTATGAACACTGAAGCTTTCTTT
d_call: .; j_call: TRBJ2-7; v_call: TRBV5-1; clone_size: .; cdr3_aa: CASSLEAEQYF; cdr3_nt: TGCGCCAGCAGCTTGGAGGCCGAGCAGTACTTC
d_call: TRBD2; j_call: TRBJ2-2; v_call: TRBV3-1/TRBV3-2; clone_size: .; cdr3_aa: CASSVQGGSELFF; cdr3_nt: TGTGCCAGCAGCGTCCAGGGAGGGAGCGAACTGTTTTTT
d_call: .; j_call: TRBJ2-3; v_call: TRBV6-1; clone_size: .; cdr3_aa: CASSVPVFGSTDTQYF; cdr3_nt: TGTGCCAGCAGTGTTCCCGTTTTTGGTAGCACAGATACGCAGTATTTT
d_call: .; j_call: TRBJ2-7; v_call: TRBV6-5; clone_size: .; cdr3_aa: CASRAGVSYEQYF; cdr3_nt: TGTGCCAGCAGGGCAGGCGTCTCCTACGAGCAGTACTTC